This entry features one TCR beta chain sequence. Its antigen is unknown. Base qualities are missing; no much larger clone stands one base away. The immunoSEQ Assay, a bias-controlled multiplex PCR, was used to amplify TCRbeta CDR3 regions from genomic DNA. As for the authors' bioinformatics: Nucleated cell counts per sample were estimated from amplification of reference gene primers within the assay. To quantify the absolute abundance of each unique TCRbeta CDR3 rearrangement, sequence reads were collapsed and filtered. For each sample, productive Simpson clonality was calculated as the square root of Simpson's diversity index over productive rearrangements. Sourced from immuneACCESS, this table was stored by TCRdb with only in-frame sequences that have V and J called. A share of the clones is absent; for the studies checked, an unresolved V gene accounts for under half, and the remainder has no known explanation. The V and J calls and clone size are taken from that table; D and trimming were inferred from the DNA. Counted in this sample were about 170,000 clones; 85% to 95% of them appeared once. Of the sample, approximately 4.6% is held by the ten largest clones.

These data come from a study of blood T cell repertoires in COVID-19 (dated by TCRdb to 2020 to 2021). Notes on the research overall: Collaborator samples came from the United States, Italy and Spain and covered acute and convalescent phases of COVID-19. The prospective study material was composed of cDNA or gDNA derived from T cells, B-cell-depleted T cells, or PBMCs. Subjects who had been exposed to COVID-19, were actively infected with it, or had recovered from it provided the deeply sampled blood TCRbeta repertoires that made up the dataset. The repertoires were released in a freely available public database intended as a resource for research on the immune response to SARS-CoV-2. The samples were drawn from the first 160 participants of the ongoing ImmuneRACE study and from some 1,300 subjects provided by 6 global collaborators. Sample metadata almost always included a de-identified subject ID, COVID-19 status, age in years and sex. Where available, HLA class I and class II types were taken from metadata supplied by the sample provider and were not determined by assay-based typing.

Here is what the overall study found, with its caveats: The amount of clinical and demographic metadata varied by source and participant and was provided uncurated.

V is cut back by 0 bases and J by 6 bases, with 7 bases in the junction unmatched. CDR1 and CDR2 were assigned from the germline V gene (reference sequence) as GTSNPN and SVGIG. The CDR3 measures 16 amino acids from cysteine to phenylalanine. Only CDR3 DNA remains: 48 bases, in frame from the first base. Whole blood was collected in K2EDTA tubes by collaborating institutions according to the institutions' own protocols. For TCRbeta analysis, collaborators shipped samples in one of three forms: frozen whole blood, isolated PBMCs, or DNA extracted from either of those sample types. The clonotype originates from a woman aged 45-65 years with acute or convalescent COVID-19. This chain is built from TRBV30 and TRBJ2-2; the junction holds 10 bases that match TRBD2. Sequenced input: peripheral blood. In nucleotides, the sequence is TGTGCCTGGAGTGTGAGGCTAGCGGGAGATTCCGGGGAGCTGTTTTTT. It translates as CAWSVRLAGDSGELFF.